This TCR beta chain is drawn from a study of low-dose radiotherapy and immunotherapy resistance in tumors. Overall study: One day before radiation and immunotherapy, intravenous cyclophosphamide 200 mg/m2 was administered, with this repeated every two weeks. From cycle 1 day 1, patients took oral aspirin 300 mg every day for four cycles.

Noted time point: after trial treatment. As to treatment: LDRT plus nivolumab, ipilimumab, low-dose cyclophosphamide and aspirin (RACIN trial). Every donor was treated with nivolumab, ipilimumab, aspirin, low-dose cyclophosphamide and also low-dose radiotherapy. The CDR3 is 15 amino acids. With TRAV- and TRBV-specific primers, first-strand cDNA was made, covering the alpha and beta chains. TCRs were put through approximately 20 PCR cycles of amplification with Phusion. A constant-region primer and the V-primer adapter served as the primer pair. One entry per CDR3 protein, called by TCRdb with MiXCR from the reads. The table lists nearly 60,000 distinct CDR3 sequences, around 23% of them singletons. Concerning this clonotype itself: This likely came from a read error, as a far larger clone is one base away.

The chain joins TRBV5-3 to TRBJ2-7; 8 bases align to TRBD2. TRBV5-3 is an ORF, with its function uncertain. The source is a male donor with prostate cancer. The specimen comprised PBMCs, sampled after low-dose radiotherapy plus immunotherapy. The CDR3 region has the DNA TGTGCCAGCAGCTTGGGGGGCGGGGGGTACAATGAGCAGTACTTC. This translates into CASSLGGGGYNEQYF.